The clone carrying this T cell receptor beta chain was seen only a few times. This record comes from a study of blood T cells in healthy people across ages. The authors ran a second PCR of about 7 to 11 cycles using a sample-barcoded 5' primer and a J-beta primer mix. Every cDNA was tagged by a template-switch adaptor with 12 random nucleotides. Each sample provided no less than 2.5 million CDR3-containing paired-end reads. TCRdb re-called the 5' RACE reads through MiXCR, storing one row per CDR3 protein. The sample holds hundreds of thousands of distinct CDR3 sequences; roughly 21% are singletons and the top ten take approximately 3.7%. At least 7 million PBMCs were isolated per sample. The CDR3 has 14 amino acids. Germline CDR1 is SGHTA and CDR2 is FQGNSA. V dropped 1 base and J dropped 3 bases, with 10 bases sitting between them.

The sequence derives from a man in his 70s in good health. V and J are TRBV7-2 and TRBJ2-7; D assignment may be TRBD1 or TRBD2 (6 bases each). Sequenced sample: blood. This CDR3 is CASSLVGGNYEQYF. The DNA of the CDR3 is TGTGCCAGCAGCTTAGTCGGGGGCAACTACGAGCAGTACTTC.